This T cell receptor (beta chain) comes out of a study of graft-versus-host responses after intestinal transplantation. As for the study in general: Transplantation in recipients was multivisceral, liver-intestinal, or isolated intestinal. All recipients got anti-thymocyte globulin induction, then tacrolimus and steroids for 2 to 4 years. Overall study findings and caveats: Early after transplant, HvG clones declined as circulating GvH clones peaked. Among recipient marrow samples, GvH clones were found; some appeared first in ileum or blood.

Germline loops: CDR1 LGHNA, CDR2 YSLEER. The length of the CDR3 is 13 residues. Trimming pared 1 base from V and 6 bases from J, leaving 9 bases between. This clone was observed a single time. Antigen: not known. Here immunoSEQ multiplex PCR was the method, and the copy in TCRdb shows in-frame clones only, minus some. The sample contains under 20,000 clones, approximately 89% of which appear only once. The sample was bone marrow, taken more than 120 days after intestinal transplantation. The receptor comes from a human patient who received an intestinal transplant, so some T cells may come from the graft donor. This chain links TRBV4-3 with TRBJ1-1; D may be TRBD1 (5 bases). The CDR3 coding sequence is TGCGCCAGCAGCCAAGGCCCCAGGGCTGAAGCTTTCTTT. It specifies CASSQGPRAEAFF.